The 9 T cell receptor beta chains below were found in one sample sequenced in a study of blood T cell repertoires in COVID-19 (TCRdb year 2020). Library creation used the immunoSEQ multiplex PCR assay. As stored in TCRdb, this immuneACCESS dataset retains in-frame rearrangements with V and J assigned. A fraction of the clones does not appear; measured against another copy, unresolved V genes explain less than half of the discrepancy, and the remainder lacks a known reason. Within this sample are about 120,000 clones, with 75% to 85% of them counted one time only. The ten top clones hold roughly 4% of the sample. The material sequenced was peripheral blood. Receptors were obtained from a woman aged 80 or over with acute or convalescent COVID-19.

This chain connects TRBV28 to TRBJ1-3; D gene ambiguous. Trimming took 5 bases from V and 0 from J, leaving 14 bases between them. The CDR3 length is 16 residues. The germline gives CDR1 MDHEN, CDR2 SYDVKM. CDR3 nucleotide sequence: TGTGCCAGCAGTCTTAAGACACTTTTCTCTGGAAACACCATATATTTT. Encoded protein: CASSLKTLFSGNTIYF. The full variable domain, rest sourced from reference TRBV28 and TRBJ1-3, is DVKVTQSSRYLVKRTGEKVFLECVQDMDHENMFWYRQDPGLGLRLIYFSYDVKMKEKGDIPEGYSVSREKKERFSLILESASTNQTSMYLCASSLKTLFSGNTIYFGEGSWLTVV.

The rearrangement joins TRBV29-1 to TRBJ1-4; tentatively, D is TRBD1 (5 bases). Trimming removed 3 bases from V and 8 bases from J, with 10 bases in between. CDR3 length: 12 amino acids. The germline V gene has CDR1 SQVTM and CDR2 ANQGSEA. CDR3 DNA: TGCAGCGTTGACGGGGGTGGAGAAAAACTGTTTTTT. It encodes CSVDGGGEKLFF.

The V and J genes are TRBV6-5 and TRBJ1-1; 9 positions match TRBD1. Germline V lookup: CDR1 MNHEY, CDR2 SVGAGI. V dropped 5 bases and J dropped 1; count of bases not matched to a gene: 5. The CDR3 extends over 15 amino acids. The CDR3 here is CASSPGTGRNTEAFF. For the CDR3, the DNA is TGTGCCAGCAGTCCAGGGACAGGGAGGAACACTGAAGCTTTCTTT.

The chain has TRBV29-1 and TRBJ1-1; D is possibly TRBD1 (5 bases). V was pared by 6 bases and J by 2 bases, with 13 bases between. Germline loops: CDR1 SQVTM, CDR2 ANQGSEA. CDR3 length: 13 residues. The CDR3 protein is CSVITQANTEAFF. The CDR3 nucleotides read TGCAGCGTCATTACACAGGCAAACACTGAAGCTTTCTTT.

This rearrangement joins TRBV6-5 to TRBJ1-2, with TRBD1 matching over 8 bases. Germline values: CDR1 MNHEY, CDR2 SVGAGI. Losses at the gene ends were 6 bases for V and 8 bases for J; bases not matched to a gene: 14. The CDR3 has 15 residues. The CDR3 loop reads CASRQAGTGYGGYTF. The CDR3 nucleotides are TGTGCCAGCAGACAAGCCGGGACAGGATACGGGGGCTACACCTTC.

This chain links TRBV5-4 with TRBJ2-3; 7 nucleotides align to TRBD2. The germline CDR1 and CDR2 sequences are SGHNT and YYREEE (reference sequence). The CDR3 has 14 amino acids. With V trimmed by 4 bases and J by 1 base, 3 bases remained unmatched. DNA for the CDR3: TGTGCCAGCAGCACGGGAGGTGGCACAGATACGCAGTATTTT. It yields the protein CASSTGGGTDTQYF.

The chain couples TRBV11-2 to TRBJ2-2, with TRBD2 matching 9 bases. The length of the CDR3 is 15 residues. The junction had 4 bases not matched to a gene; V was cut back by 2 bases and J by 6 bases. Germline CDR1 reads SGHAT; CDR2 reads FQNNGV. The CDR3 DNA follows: TGTGCCAGCAGCTTAATGGGCGGGGGGGCCGGGGAGCTGTTTTTT. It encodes CASSLMGGGAGELFF.

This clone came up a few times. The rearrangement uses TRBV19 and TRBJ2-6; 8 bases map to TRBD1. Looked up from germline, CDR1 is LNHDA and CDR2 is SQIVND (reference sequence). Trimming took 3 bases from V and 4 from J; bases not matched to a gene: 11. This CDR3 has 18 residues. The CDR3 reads CASSIFGGQATGANVLTF. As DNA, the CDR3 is TGTGCCAGTAGTATTTTTGGGGGACAGGCGACCGGGGCCAACGTCCTGACTTTC.

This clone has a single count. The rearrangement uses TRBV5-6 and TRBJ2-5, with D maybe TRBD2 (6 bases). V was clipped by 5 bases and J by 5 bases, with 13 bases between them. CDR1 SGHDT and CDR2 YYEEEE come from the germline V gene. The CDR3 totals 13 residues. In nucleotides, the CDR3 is TGTGCCAGCAGGAAGGAGGCGGGGGAGACCCAGTACTTC. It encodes CASRKEAGETQYF.